This record covers a single T cell receptor (beta chain). Produced via immunoSEQ multiplex PCR; TCRdb's table is partial and in-frame only. The sample consists of fewer than 85,000 clones, roughly 91% of them appearing once. CDR3 size: 15 residues. After removal of 0 bases from V and 3 bases from J, the junction contained 4 bases not matched to a gene. CDR1 and CDR2 from the germline V gene are MGHRA and YSYEKL. The data were taken from a study of control samples from healthy donors and cancer patients. The chain employs TRBV4-1 and TRBJ2-7; 8 bases are shared with TRBD1. Sequenced sample: blood. The sequence was collected from a man younger than 40 in good health. CDR3 in amino acids: CASSQDGQGLYEQYF. Here the CDR3 DNA reads TGCGCCAGCAGCCAAGATGGACAGGGACTCTACGAGCAGTACTTC.